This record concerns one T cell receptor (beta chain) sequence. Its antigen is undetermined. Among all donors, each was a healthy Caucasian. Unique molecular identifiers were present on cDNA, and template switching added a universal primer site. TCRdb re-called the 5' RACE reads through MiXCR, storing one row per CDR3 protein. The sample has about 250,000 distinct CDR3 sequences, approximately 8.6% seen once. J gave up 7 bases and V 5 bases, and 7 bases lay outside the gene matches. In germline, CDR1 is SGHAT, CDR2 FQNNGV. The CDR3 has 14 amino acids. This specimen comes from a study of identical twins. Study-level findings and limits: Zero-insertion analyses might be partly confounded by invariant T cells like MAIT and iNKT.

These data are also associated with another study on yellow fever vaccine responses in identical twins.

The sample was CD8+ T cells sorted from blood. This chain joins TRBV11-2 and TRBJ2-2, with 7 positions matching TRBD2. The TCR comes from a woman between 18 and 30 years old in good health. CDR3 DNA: TGTGCCAGCAGCAGCGAACGGGAGGTCGGGGAGCTGTTTTTT. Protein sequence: CASSSEREVGELFF.